The 28 T cell receptor beta chains below all came from one sample that was sequenced in a study of blood T cell repertoires in COVID-19. Clones were sequenced by immunoSEQ multiplex PCR, and TCRdb holds only the in-frame ones, with some missing. The sample lists roughly 67,000 clones, almost 85% seen once, with approximately 25% in the top ten. The sample consisted of peripheral blood. Every receptor here comes from a man aged 45-65 years with acute or convalescent COVID-19.

The rearrangement links TRBV5-4 to TRBJ1-2, with 7 bases fitting TRBD1. Germline values: CDR1 SGHNT, CDR2 YYREEE (reference sequence). V shed 4 bases and J 6 bases; nucleotides not matched to a gene: 9. The CDR3 runs to 14 residues. The CDR3 DNA reads as TGTGCCAGCAGCCTACGACAGGGAGTCAATGGCTACACCTTC. Its protein product is CASSLRQGVNGYTF.

This clone has just a few counts. The chain uses TRBV6-1 and TRBJ1-1; tentative D call: TRBD1 (5 bases). V lost 0 bases and J 5 bases, leaving 10 bases between the germline ends. Germline CDR1 reads MNHNS; CDR2 reads SASEGT. The CDR3 spans 14 residues. This chain's CDR3 is CASSEAQGETEAFF. CDR3 nucleotides: TGTGCCAGCAGTGAAGCGCAGGGTGAGACTGAAGCTTTCTTT.

The chain has TRBV19 and TRBJ2-3, with 7 bases matching TRBD1. Per the germline V gene, CDR1 is LNHDA and CDR2 is SQIVND (reference sequence). Trimming at V came to 5 bases and at J to 3 bases, leaving 5 bases not matched to a gene. The CDR3 is 14 residues long. The CDR3 DNA is TGTGCCAGTAGTGATGACAGGGTAACAGATACGCAGTATTTT. Protein: CASSDDRVTDTQYF.

The chain employs TRBV19 and TRBJ2-7, with 8 bases lining up with TRBD1. The CDR3 extends over 13 amino acids. The junction had 5 bases not matched to a gene; V was cut back by 6 bases and J by 4 bases. Germline-derived CDR1 and CDR2 are LNHDA and SQIVND (reference sequence). CDR3 loop: CASRDRATYEQYF. CDR3 DNA sequence: TGTGCCAGTAGGGACAGGGCGACGTACGAGCAGTACTTC.

The chain uses TRBV5-1 and TRBJ1-1; no definite D call. This CDR3 comprises 16 residues. V lost 0 bases to trimming and J lost 0 bases, with 12 bases between them. Germline CDR1 SGHRS, CDR2 YFSETQ. CDR3 DNA: TGCGCCAGCAGCTTGGTCGGTCGCCCCATGAACACTGAAGCTTTCTTT. It yields the protein CASSLVGRPMNTEAFF.

In its sample, this clone was seen once. The genes are TRBV9 and TRBJ2-3, with D possibly matching TRBD2 (5 bases). This CDR3 contains 14 residues. The V gene lost 0 bases and the J gene lost 8 bases, with 13 bases spanning the gap. Germline CDR1 and CDR2: SGDLS and YYNGEE. The CDR3 DNA is TGTGCCAGCAGCGTAGCTACTAGTGTTGTTACGCAGTATTTT. This translates into CASSVATSVVTQYF.

The genes are TRBV6-5 and TRBJ1-6; a weak D match, TRBD1 (6 bases). Germline-derived CDR1 and CDR2 are MNHEY and SVGAGI. The V end lost 7 bases, the J end lost 8 bases, and 18 bases lay between the germline ends. CDR3 length: 15 amino acids. CDR3 nucleotides: TGTGCCAGCATTTTCTCGGACAGTCTTGATTCACCCCTCCACTTT. It translates to CASIFSDSLDSPLHF.

The chain recombines TRBV10-3 with TRBJ2-5; 8 bases are shared with TRBD2. The CDR3 spans 16 residues. Trimming took 2 bases from V and 4 from J; bases not matched to a gene: 9. Germline CDR1 reads ENHRY; CDR2 reads SYGVKD. The CDR3 sequence is CAISEVRGEPGETQYF. In nucleotides, the CDR3 is TGTGCCATCAGTGAGGTGCGGGGGGAGCCAGGAGAGACCCAGTACTTC.

The rearrangement links TRBV6-5 to TRBJ2-5; D may be TRBD2 (5 bases). This CDR3 has 12 amino acids. The V gene's germline CDR1 is MNHEY and CDR2 SVGAGI. Trimming removed 7 bases from V and 5 bases from J, with 11 bases in between. In nucleotides, the CDR3 is TGTGCCAGCAATCGGGGATCGGAGACCCAGTACTTC. This gives the protein CASNRGSETQYF.

V is TRBV2 and J is TRBJ2-1; the D gene is possibly TRBD2 (5 bases). There are 14 residues in the CDR3. Per the germline V gene, CDR1 is SNHLY and CDR2 is FYNNEI. Trimming pared 1 base from V and 9 bases from J, leaving 13 bases between. CDR3 bases: TGTGCCAGCAGTGAAGACCTAGCCCTCACTGAGCAGTTCTTC. Translated: CASSEDLALTEQFF.

This chain joins TRBV4-1 and TRBJ2-1; D perhaps matches TRBD2 (5 bases). CDR3 length equals 17 residues. The germline CDR1 and CDR2 sequences are MGHRA and YSYEKL. Trimming took 1 base from V and 4 from J, leaving 17 bases between them. CDR3 protein: CASSQANLLPGYNEQFF. DNA of the CDR3: TGCGCCAGCAGCCAAGCGAATTTACTTCCGGGGTACAATGAGCAGTTCTTC.

V gene TRBV6-5 combines with J gene TRBJ2-7, with 7 bases aligning to TRBD2. Trimming removed 8 bases from V and 1 base from J; junction bases left unmatched: 5. The CDR3 consists of 13 residues. The germline gives CDR1 MNHEY, CDR2 SVGAGI. CDR3 in amino acids: CASSAAGSYEQYF. The DNA of the CDR3 is TGTGCCAGCTCCGCAGCGGGGTCCTACGAGCAGTACTTC.

The chain employs TRBV9 and TRBJ1-4; maybe TRBD1 (5 bases). Trimming left V 3 bases short and J 0 bases short, with 12 bases between. Germline V gene sequence: CDR1 SGDLS, CDR2 YYNGEE. There are 16 residues in the CDR3. The CDR3 is CASSAPGGTTNEKLFF. CDR3 DNA: TGTGCCAGCAGCGCACCCGGGGGAACAACTAATGAAAAACTGTTTTTT.

The chain couples TRBV6-5 to TRBJ2-7, with 8 bases aligning to TRBD1. The junction had 7 bases not matched to a gene; V was cut back by 5 bases and J by 4 bases. The germline V gene has CDR1 MNHEY and CDR2 SVGAGI. The CDR3 is made up of 14 amino acids. CDR3: CASSPPGQVYEQYF. CDR3 bases: TGTGCCAGCAGTCCTCCGGGACAGGTATACGAGCAGTACTTC.

The rearrangement links TRBV6-5 to TRBJ1-1, with 7 bases fitting TRBD1. This CDR3 is 14 amino acids long. V shed 8 bases, J shed 1 base, and the junction held 7 bases outside the gene matches. Germline lookup yields CDR1 MNHEY and CDR2 SVGAGI. CDR3 loop: CASHGRGRNTEAFF. Here the CDR3 DNA reads TGTGCCAGCCACGGAAGGGGGCGGAACACTGAAGCTTTCTTT.

The rearrangement uses TRBV25-1 and TRBJ2-1; TRBD2 aligns across 9 bases. CDR1 and CDR2 (germline): MGHDK, SYGVNS. This CDR3 spans 16 amino acids. V trimming: 2 bases; J trimming: 5 bases; junction bases outside the gene matches: 7. The DNA of the CDR3 is TGTGCCAGCAGTGAAGTTGCTAGCGGGACCCACAATGAGCAGTTCTTC. Protein: CASSEVASGTHNEQFF.

V usage is TRBV5-6 and J usage is TRBJ1-1; TRBD1 matches at 9 bases. Germline V gives CDR1 SGHDT, CDR2 YYEEEE. V was clipped by 6 bases and J by 3 bases; unmatched bases: 9. The CDR3 has 15 residues. CDR3 sequence: CASNAPGQGYTEAFF. DNA for the CDR3: TGTGCCAGCAACGCCCCGGGACAGGGATACACTGAAGCTTTCTTT. Full variable domain (missing parts from reference TRBV5-6 and TRBJ1-1): DAGVTQSPTHLIKTRGQQVTLRCSPKSGHDTVSWYQQALGQGPQFIFQYYEEEERQRGNFPDRFSGHQFPNYSSELNVNALLLGDSALYLCASNAPGQGYTEAFFGQGTRLTVV.

The chain has TRBV7-9 and TRBJ1-5; 10 nucleotides match TRBD1. Unmatched junction bases numbered 3, after V lost 5 bases and J lost 2 bases. From germline, CDR1 is SEHNR and CDR2 FQNEAQ (reference sequence). This CDR3 comprises 15 residues. This CDR3 reads CASSNGTGGNQPQHF. The CDR3, as DNA: TGTGCCAGCAGCAACGGGACAGGGGGCAATCAGCCCCAGCATTTT.

The genes are TRBV5-1 and TRBJ1-1; 8 nucleotides match TRBD1. The CDR3 length is 12 residues. V was clipped by 2 bases and J by 8 bases; unmatched bases: 2. The germline CDR1 and CDR2 sequences are SGHRS and YFSETQ. The CDR3 bases are TGCGCCAGCAGCTTAGGGACAGGAGAAGCTTTCTTT. Translating it yields CASSLGTGEAFF.

The chain carries TRBV29-1 and TRBJ1-6; a possible D gene is TRBD1 (5 bases). Germline V gives CDR1 SQVTM, CDR2 ANQGSEA. CDR3 length: 13 amino acids. V shed 4 bases and J shed 13 bases, with 17 bases lying between them. CDR3 DNA: TGCAGCGTTGGGGACCTGGAGGGAGGGCCCCTCCACTTT. Residues: CSVGDLEGGPLHF.

The rearrangement joins TRBV3-1 (or the pseudogene TRBV3-2) to TRBJ1-4; 9 bases line up with TRBD1. Germline CDR1 LGHDT, CDR2 YNNKEL (reference sequence). The CDR3 contains 16 residues. With 0 bases clipped from V and 6 bases from J, the junction kept 5 bases outside the gene matches. The CDR3 protein is CASSQDTGGADEKLFF. The CDR3 coding sequence is TGTGCCAGCAGCCAAGATACAGGGGGCGCGGATGAAAAACTGTTTTTT.

This clone showed up just once. The J gene is TRBJ2-1, the V gene TRBV30; TRBD1 matches at 7 bases. The germline V gene encodes CDR1 GTSNPN and CDR2 SVGIG (reference sequence). V was clipped by 1 base and J by 10 bases; unmatched bases: 1. The CDR3 runs 11 residues. The CDR3 reads CAWSDRGEQFF. The CDR3, as DNA: TGTGCCTGGAGTGACAGGGGCGAGCAGTTCTTC.

This CDR3 reads CASSAIQESSTDTQYF. DNA for the CDR3: TGTGCCAGCAGCGCAATACAGGAGTCTAGCACAGATACGCAGTATTTT. The V call is TRBV5-6, the J call TRBJ2-3; the D gene is possibly TRBD1 (5 bases). This CDR3 contains 16 residues. The germline gives CDR1 SGHDT, CDR2 YYEEEE. Deletions cut 4 bases from V and 0 bases from J, with 15 bases between.

The sample holds one count of this clone. The chain couples TRBV11-2 to TRBJ2-2; D is possibly TRBD1 (5 bases). The germline V gene has CDR1 SGHAT and CDR2 FQNNGV. Between the trimmed V and J ends, which lost 0 bases and 2 bases, there was a span of 10 bases. The CDR3 is 16 amino acids. CDR3 DNA sequence: TGTGCCAGCAGCTTAGAAGGGGCCCTCAACACCGGGGAGCTGTTTTTT. Protein product: CASSLEGALNTGELFF. Full variable domain (remainder filled in from reference TRBV11-2 and TRBJ2-2): EAGVAQSPRYKIIEKRQSVAFWCNPISGHATLYWYQQILGQGPKLLIQFQNNGVVDDSQLPKDRFSAERLKGVDSTLKIQPAKLEDSAVYLCASSLEGALNTGELFFGEGSRLTVL.

This chain connects TRBV4-1 to TRBJ1-6; D is possibly TRBD1 (5 bases). Between the trimmed V and J ends, which lost 3 bases and 8 bases, there was a span of 14 bases. Germline CDR1 MGHRA, CDR2 YSYEKL. The CDR3 loop spans 15 amino acids. The CDR3 DNA is TGCGCCAGCAGCCAGGTGGGGACGGGGGATTCACCCCTCCACTTT. Amino acid sequence: CASSQVGTGDSPLHF.

V gene TRBV11-2 combines with J gene TRBJ1-2; 11 bases map to TRBD1. V trimming: 1 base; J trimming: 8 bases; junction bases outside the gene matches: 3. CDR3 length: 14 amino acids. Germline CDR1 reads SGHAT; CDR2 reads FQNNGV. In DNA form, the CDR3 reads TGTGCCAGCAGCTTAGGGCGGACAGGGGGCGGCTACACCTTC. Its translation is CASSLGRTGGGYTF.

The CDR3 DNA is TGTGCCAGCAGCTTAGGGTGGGGGGACGTAGGGACTGAAGCTTTCTTT. It codes for CASSLGWGDVGTEAFF. The V call is TRBV11-2, the J call TRBJ1-1; D may be TRBD1 (5 bases). The V end lost 1 base, the J end lost 5 bases, and 17 bases lay between the germline ends. The germline V gene has CDR1 SGHAT and CDR2 FQNNGV. The CDR3 sequence is 16 residues long.

V gene TRBV9 combines with J gene TRBJ2-3; 7 nucleotides agree with TRBD2. The CDR3 extends over 17 amino acids. J was trimmed by 2 bases and V by 0 bases; bases with no gene match: 9. Germline V gene data show CDR1 as SGDLS and CDR2 as YYNGEE. CDR3 residues: CASSVGASGRHTDTQYF. In nucleotides, the CDR3 is TGTGCCAGCAGCGTAGGGGCTAGCGGACGCCACACAGATACGCAGTATTTT. Looking up the rest from reference TRBV9 and TRBJ2-3 gives the full variable domain: DSGVTQTPKHLITATGQRVTLRCSPRSGDLSVYWYQQSLDQGLQFLIQYYNGEERAKGNILERFSAQQFPDLHSELNLSSLELGDSALYFCASSVGASGRHTDTQYFGPGTRLTVL.